The rows below give T cell receptor beta chains drawn from one sample of a study of blood T cell repertoires in COVID-19. The method was immunoSEQ multiplex PCR; TCRdb's version includes in-frame clones alone and lacks a portion of them. The sample has approximately 400,000 clones; more than 75% are singletons. The sequencing sample was made of PBMCs or T cells enriched from blood (not recorded which). These receptors were taken from a man in his thirties or forties who had recovered from COVID-19. CDR3s include the opening cysteine and the closing phenylalanine or tryptophan. The order of the fields is D gene, J gene, V gene, clone size, CDR3 DNA, CDR3 protein. A D gene is named only where the DNA matches it firmly. Some rows have no size entry. The others give once, few or many, or a class for an expanded clone.

D: NA; J: TRBJ1-6; V: TRBV5-1; size: NA; DNA: TGCGCCAGCAGCACGGACGGGAATAATTCACCCCTCCACTTT; CDR3: CASSTDGNNSPLHF
D: NA; J: TRBJ2-6; V: TRBV6-4; size: NA; DNA: TGTGCCAGCAGCAAAGACGTACAGGGTTACAACTCTGGGGCCAACGTCCTGACTTTC; CDR3: CASSKDVQGYNSGANVLTF
D: TRBD1; J: TRBJ2-2; V: TRBV10-3; size: NA; DNA: TGTGCCATCAGCGCGGGACAGGGGGGCACCGGGGAGCTGTTTTTT; CDR3: CAISAGQGGTGELFF
D: NA; J: TRBJ2-7; V: TRBV6-5; size: NA; DNA: TGTGCCAGCAGTTACTCGACACTTTACGAGCAGTACTTC; CDR3: CASSYSTLYEQYF
D: NA; J: TRBJ1-5; V: TRBV6-5; size: NA; DNA: TGTGCCAGCAGTTACGGGAGGGGCTTTCAGCCCCAGCATTTT; CDR3: CASSYGRGFQPQHF
D: TRBD1; J: TRBJ2-3; V: TRBV18; size: NA; DNA: TGTGCCAGCTCACCAGCCGTAGGGGGCGGAACAGATACGCAGTATTTT; CDR3: CASSPAVGGGTDTQYF
D: TRBD2; J: TRBJ2-7; V: TRBV19; size: NA; DNA: TGTGCCAGTAGCCCCGCTAGCGGGGACTTTTACGAGCAGTACTTC; CDR3: CASSPASGDFYEQYF
D: NA; J: TRBJ1-1; V: TRBV12-3/TRBV12-4; size: NA; DNA: TGTGCCAGCAGTTTAATGGGGGGCACTGAAGCTTTCTTT; CDR3: CASSLMGGTEAFF
D: NA; J: TRBJ1-2; V: TRBV30; size: NA; DNA: TGTGCCTGGAGAACAAGGACAGTATTTTACTATGGCTACACCTTC; CDR3: CAWRTRTVFYYGYTF
D: TRBD1; J: TRBJ2-5; V: TRBV6-5; size: NA; DNA: TGTGCCAGCAGTTTGGTACAGGGGTGGAAGGAGACCCAGTACTTC; CDR3: CASSLVQGWKETQYF
D: NA; J: TRBJ2-2; V: TRBV4-1; size: NA; DNA: TGCGCCAGCTACAATACAGGGAAAGGTAAACCCGGGGAGCTGTTTTTT; CDR3: CASYNTGKGKPGELFF
D: NA; J: TRBJ2-5; V: TRBV6-5; size: NA; DNA: TGTGCCAGCGGAGGACTATTAGGGACGAAAGAGACCCAGTACTTC; CDR3: CASGGLLGTKETQYF
D: TRBD1; J: TRBJ1-2; V: TRBV19; size: NA; DNA: TGTGCCAGTAATGATGTGAGGGACAGGGGGCAGGGTGGCTACACCTTC; CDR3: CASNDVRDRGQGGYTF
D: TRBD1; J: TRBJ2-5; V: TRBV5-6; size: NA; DNA: TGTGCCAGCAGCCCCTCGGACAGGCGTCAAGAGACCCAGTACTTC; CDR3: CASSPSDRRQETQYF
D: NA; J: TRBJ2-2; V: TRBV6-5; size: NA; DNA: TGTGCCAGCACCTCGAGGACGAACACCGGGGAGCTGTTTTTT; CDR3: CASTSRTNTGELFF
D: TRBD1; J: TRBJ1-2; V: TRBV4-2; size: once; DNA: TGTGCCAGCAGCCAAGTGGAGGGGGCGCGCGGCTACACCTTC; CDR3: CASSQVEGARGYTF
D: NA; J: TRBJ2-1; V: TRBV4-3; size: once; DNA: TGCGCCAGCAGCCAAGATCAACCGGACTCCCGCAATGAGCAGTTCTTC; CDR3: CASSQDQPDSRNEQFF
D: NA; J: TRBJ2-2; V: TRBV5-4; size: NA; DNA: TGTGCCCGCCGCCGGAGGGGGGGCGCGGGGACCGGGGAGCTGTTTTTT; CDR3: CARRRRGGAGTGELFF